This T cell receptor beta chain was found in a study of CD4+ T cells in melanoma. Study-level points and caveats: Reportedly, melanoma neoantigen-specific CD4+ T cells showed varied differentiation states. A reported correlation linked neoantigen-specific CD4+ T cells to CD8+, macrophage and B cell function.

The CDR3 contains 16 residues. V gave up 2 bases and J gave up 5 bases; unmatched junction bases: 6. Germline CDR1 reads ENHRY; CDR2 reads SYGVKD. With regard to this clone: Antigen specificity is unknown.

Clones were sequenced by immunoSEQ multiplex PCR, and TCRdb holds only the in-frame ones, with some missing. The table includes under 10,000 clones, about 73% detected once. V is TRBV10-3 and J is TRBJ2-5; TRBD2 aligns across 12 bases. The material sequenced was tumor tissue. This receptor was taken from a human donor with melanoma. In DNA, the CDR3 is TGTGCCATCAGTGAGGCTAGCGGGGGGGCCCGCGAGACCCAGTACTTC. Its translation: CAISEASGGARETQYF.